Shown below are 15 T cell receptor beta chains from a single sample sequenced in a study of cytomegalovirus exposure and HLA in healthy donors. Amplification used 60 Vbeta primers and 13 Jbeta primers. Sequenced by immunoSEQ multiplex PCR; TCRdb stores in-frame clones only, minus some. The table records over 110,000 clones, over 75% of them present only once. The sample was PBMCs. These receptors all come from a male donor in good health and CMV-seronegative.

The chain couples TRBV7-9 to TRBJ2-2, with D possibly TRBD2 on 6 matching bases. This CDR3 has 14 residues. V was pared by 5 bases and J by 5 bases, with 12 bases between. Germline CDR1 SEHNR, CDR2 FQNEAQ (reference sequence). The CDR3 DNA is TGTGCCAGCAGCCACAGAGGAGGGACCGGGGAGCTGTTTTTT. Protein sequence: CASSHRGGTGELFF.

The V call is TRBV10-1, the J call TRBJ2-1, with D perhaps matching TRBD2 (6 bases). Germline loops: CDR1 WNHNN, CDR2 SYGVQD (reference sequence). The CDR3 covers 15 residues. The V and J ends lost 0 bases and 3 bases respectively, with 9 bases between them. Here the CDR3 reads CASSESRGDYNEQFF. In DNA, the CDR3 is TGCGCCAGCAGTGAGTCCCGCGGGGACTACAATGAGCAGTTCTTC.

This clone was seen just once. The V and J genes are TRBV7-6 and TRBJ2-1, with 7 bases matching TRBD1. The V and J ends lost 0 bases and 3 bases, in that order; junction bases with no gene match: 2. The V gene's germline CDR1 is SGHVS and CDR2 FNYEAQ. CDR3 size: 15 residues. The CDR3 reads CASSLAGTDYNEQFF. In DNA form, the CDR3 reads TGTGCCAGCAGCTTAGCCGGGACAGACTACAATGAGCAGTTCTTC.

This rearrangement joins TRBV6-6 to TRBJ2-1, with 15 bases identical to TRBD2. Germline trimming cut 5 bases from V and 8 bases from J; bases unmatched to any gene: 7. The CDR3 has 16 residues. Germline V gene sequence: CDR1 MNHNY, CDR2 SVGAGI (reference sequence). The CDR3 DNA follows: TGTGCCAGCAGTCGAGGACTAGCGGGGGGGGAACATGAGCAGTTCTTC. This codes for CASSRGLAGGEHEQFF.

The gene calls are TRBV27 and TRBJ2-6, with D possibly being TRBD2 (5 bases). The V gene's germline CDR1 is MNHEY and CDR2 SMNVEV (reference sequence). This CDR3 has 14 amino acids. V gave up 11 bases and J gave up 1 base, with 12 bases separating them. The chain's CDR3 is CAPNPGSGANVLTF. In nucleotides, the CDR3 is TGTGCCCCCAACCCGGGATCTGGGGCCAACGTCCTGACTTTC. Based on the CDR3 plus reference TRBV27 and TRBJ2-6, the full variable domain is EAQVTQNPRYLITVTGKKLTVTCSQNMNHEYMSWYRQDPGLGLRQIYYSMNVEVTDKGDVPEGYKVSRKEKRNFPLILESPSPNQTSLYFCAPNPGSGANVLTFGAGSRLTVL.

This clone came up a few times. Here the CDR3 reads CASSLGTFGDTQYF. The CDR3 nucleotides are TGTGCCAGCAGTTTAGGCACCTTTGGAGATACGCAGTATTTT. The gene calls are TRBV28 and TRBJ2-3; D ambiguous. With 2 bases removed from V and 5 bases from J, the gap between germline ends came to 11 bases. From germline, CDR1 is MDHEN and CDR2 SYDVKM. This CDR3 comprises 14 residues.

The rearrangement uses TRBV27 and TRBJ2-1; 14 nucleotides align to TRBD2. Germline CDR1 reads MNHEY; CDR2 reads SMNVEV (reference sequence). Trimming took 4 bases from V and 6 from J; bases not matched to a gene: 5. The CDR3 consists of 16 residues. In DNA form, the CDR3 reads TGTGCCAGCAGTTCCCGACTAGCGGGAGGGGTCAATGAGCAGTTCTTC. This sequence encodes CASSSRLAGGVNEQFF.

The V call is TRBV7-9, the J call TRBJ2-3; 8 bases fit TRBD2. CDR3 length: 16 residues. Germline V gene data show CDR1 as SEHNR and CDR2 as FQNEAQ (reference sequence). V was pared by 0 bases and J by 6 bases, with 8 bases of the junction left unmatched. The CDR3 DNA reads as TGTGCCAGCAGCTTAGCGCGAAGCGGGAGTACTGATACGCAGTATTTT. Amino acids: CASSLARSGSTDTQYF.

This sequence joins TRBV5-6 and TRBJ2-7; D remains ambiguous. Germline loops: CDR1 SGHDT, CDR2 YYEEEE. CDR3 length: 15 amino acids. Deletions cut 6 bases from V and 3 bases from J, with 19 bases between. This CDR3 is CASNSPDEEHYEQYF. DNA for the CDR3: TGTGCCAGCAACTCTCCAGATGAGGAACACTACGAGCAGTACTTC.

The J gene is TRBJ2-1, the V gene TRBV19; 11 bases agree with TRBD1. The CDR3 covers 17 residues. Germline values: CDR1 LNHDA, CDR2 SQIVND (reference sequence). V lost 2 bases and J lost 3; bases outside the gene matches: 6. CDR3 region: CASSITGTGGYYNEQFF. CDR3 sequence (DNA): TGTGCCAGTAGTATAACCGGGACAGGGGGATACTACAATGAGCAGTTCTTC.

The CDR3 sequence: CASSDSQGQGITFF. The CDR3 region has the DNA TGTGCCAGCAGTGACTCACAAGGACAGGGCATCACGTTCTTC. The genes are TRBV2 and TRBJ2-1; TRBD1 matches 8 bases. This CDR3 has 14 amino acids. With V trimmed by 3 bases and J by 15 bases, 13 bases remained unmatched. The germline CDR1 and CDR2 sequences are SNHLY and FYNNEI.

This chain uses TRBV14 with TRBJ2-2, with D possibly being TRBD1 (5 bases). Germline CDR1 and CDR2: SGHDN and FVKESK. The ends were cut back, 5 bases at V and 3 bases at J, with 7 bases in the middle. The CDR3 spans 13 residues. The CDR3 DNA follows: TGTGCCAGCAGCTTGACAGACACCGGGGAGCTGTTTTTT. It is translated as CASSLTDTGELFF.

The chain is built from TRBV11-2 and TRBJ2-7, with TRBD2 as a possible D gene (6 bases). The CDR3 totals 16 residues. The V end lost 0 bases, the J end lost 6 bases, and 18 bases lay between the germline ends. Germline V gene data show CDR1 as SGHAT and CDR2 as FQNNGV. The CDR3 spells CASSLELGLHLTEQYF. For the CDR3, the DNA is TGTGCCAGCAGCTTAGAGCTGGGACTTCACCTAACCGAGCAGTACTTC.

This chain connects TRBV9 to TRBJ2-7; D is perhaps TRBD1 (5 bases). The V and J ends lost 0 bases and 3 bases respectively, with 7 bases between them. CDR1 is SGDLS, CDR2 YYNGEE, per germline. The CDR3 spans 13 residues. CDR3 region: CASSVGQNYEQYF. The CDR3 nucleotides are TGTGCCAGCAGCGTAGGACAGAACTACGAGCAGTACTTC.

CDR3: CASSLVLAGGPKKLDEQFF. The DNA of the CDR3 is TGTGCCAGCAGCTTAGTTCTAGCGGGAGGCCCGAAGAAACTCGATGAGCAGTTCTTC. The chain couples TRBV7-8 to TRBJ2-1; 11 nucleotides agree with TRBD2. Trimming took 1 base from V and 8 from J; bases not matched to a gene: 16. Germline-derived CDR1 and CDR2 are SGHVS and FQNEAQ. The CDR3 sequence is 19 residues long.